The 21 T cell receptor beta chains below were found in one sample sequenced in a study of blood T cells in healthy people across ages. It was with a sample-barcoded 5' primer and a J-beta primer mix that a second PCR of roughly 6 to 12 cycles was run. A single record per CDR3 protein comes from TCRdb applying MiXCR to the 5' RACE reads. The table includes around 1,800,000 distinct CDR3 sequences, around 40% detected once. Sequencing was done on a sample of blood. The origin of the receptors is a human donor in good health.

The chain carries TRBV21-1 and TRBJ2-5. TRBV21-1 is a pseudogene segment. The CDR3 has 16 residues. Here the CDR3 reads CASSDLGNKTEETQYF. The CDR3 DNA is TGTGCCAGCAGTGATCTGGGAAATAAGACCGAAGAGACCCAGTACTTC.

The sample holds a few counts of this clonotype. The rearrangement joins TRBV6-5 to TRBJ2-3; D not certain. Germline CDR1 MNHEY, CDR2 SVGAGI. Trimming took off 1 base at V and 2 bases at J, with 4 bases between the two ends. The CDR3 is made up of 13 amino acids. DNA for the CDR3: TGTGCCAGCAGTTACTTCCACACAGATACGCAGTATTTT. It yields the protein CASSYFHTDTQYF.

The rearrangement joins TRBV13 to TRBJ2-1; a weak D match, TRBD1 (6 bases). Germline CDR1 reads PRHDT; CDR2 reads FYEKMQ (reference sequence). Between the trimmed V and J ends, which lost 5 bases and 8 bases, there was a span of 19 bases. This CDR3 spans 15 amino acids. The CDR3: CASSPRGTTGDEQFF. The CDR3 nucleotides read TGTGCCAGCAGCCCCCGTGGGACGACAGGCGATGAGCAGTTCTTC. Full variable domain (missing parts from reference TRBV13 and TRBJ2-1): AAGVIQSPRHLIKEKRETATLKCYPIPRHDTVYWYQQGPGQDPQFLISFYEKMQSDKGSIPDRFSAQQFSDYHSELNMSSLELGDSALYFCASSPRGTTGDEQFFGPGTRLTVL.

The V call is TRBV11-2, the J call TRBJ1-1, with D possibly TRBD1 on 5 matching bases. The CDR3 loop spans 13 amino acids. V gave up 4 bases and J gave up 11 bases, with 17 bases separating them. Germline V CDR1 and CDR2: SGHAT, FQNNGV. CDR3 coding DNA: TGTGCCAGCAGCTCTGACCCGGGGCAAGGCGCTTTCTTT. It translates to CASSSDPGQGAFF.

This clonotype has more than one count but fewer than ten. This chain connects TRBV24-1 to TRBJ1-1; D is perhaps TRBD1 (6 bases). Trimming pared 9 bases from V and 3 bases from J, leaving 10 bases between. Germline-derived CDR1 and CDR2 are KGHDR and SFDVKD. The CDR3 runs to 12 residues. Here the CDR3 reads CATSRGDTEAFF. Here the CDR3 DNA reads TGTGCCACCTCTAGGGGGGACACTGAAGCTTTCTTT.

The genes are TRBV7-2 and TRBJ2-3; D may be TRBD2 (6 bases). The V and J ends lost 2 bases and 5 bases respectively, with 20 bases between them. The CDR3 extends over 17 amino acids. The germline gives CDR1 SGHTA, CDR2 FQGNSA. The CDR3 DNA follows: TGTGCCAGCAGCTTAAAGGGGCGGGGCTTCACAGGAGATACGCAGTATTTT. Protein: CASSLKGRGFTGDTQYF.

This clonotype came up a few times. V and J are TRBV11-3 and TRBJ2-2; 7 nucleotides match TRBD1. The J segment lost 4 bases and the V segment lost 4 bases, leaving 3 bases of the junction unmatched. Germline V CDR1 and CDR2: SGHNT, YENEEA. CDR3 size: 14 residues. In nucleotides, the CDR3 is TGTGCCAGCAGCTCACAGGGGAGCACCGGGGAGCTGTTTTTT. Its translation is CASSSQGSTGELFF.

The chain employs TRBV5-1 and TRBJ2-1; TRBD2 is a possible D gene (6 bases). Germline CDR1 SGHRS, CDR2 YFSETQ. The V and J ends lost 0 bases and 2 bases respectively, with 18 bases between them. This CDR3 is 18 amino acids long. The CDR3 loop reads CASSLGTRLVYAYNEQFF. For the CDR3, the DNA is TGCGCCAGCAGCTTGGGGACGAGACTAGTGTACGCCTACAATGAGCAGTTCTTC.

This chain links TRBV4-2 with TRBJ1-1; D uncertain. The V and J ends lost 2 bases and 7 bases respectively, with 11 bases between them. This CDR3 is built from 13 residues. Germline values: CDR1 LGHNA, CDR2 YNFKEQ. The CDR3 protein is CASSQRVADEAFF. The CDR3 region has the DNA TGTGCCAGCAGCCAAAGGGTGGCGGATGAAGCTTTCTTT.

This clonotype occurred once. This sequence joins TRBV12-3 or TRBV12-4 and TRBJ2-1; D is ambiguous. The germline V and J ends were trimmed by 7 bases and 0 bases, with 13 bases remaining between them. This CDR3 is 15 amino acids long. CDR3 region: CASILGSSSYNEQFF. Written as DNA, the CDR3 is TGTGCCAGCATCCTAGGATCGTCCTCCTACAATGAGCAGTTCTTC.

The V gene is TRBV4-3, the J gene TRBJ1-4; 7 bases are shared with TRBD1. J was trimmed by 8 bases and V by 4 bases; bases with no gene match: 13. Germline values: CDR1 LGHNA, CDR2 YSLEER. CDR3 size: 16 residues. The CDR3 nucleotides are TGCGCCAGCAGCCGACTAACGGGGCTACAGGGGGAAAAACTGTTTTTT. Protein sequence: CASSRLTGLQGEKLFF.

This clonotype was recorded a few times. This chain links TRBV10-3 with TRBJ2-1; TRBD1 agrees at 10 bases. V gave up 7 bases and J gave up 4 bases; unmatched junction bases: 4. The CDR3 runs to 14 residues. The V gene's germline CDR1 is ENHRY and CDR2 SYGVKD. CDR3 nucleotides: TGTGCCATCACCCGGGACAGGGGTTACAATGAGCAGTTCTTC. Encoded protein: CAITRDRGYNEQFF.

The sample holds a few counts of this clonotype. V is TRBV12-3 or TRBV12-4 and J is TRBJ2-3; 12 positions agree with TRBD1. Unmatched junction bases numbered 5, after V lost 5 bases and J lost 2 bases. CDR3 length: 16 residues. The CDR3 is CASSPGTGGSTDTQYF. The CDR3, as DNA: TGTGCCAGCAGTCCCGGGACAGGGGGCTCCACAGATACGCAGTATTTT.

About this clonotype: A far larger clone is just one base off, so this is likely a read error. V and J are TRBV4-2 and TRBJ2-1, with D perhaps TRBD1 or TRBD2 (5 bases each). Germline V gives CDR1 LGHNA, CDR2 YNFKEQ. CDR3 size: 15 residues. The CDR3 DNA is TGTGCCAGCAGCCTGGGACCCAGCTCCTACAATGAGCAGTTGTTC. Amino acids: CASSLGPSSYNEQLF.

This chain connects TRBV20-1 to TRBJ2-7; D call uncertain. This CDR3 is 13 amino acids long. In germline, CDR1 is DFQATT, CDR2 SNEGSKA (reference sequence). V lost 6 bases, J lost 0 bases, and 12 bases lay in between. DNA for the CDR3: TGCAGTGCCCCAACACCTACCTCCTACGAGCAGTACTTC. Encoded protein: CSAPTPTSYEQYF.

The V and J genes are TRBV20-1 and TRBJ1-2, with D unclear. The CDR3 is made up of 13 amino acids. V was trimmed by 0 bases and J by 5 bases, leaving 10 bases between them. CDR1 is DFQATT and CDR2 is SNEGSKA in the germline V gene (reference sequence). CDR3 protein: CSAREAERYGYTF. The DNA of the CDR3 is TGCAGTGCTAGAGAGGCAGAGAGATATGGCTACACCTTC.

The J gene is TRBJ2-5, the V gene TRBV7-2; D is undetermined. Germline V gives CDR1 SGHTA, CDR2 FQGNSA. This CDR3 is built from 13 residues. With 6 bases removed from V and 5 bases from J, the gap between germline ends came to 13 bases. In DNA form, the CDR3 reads TGTGCCAGCAGTTTACGGCACTTGGAGACCCAGTACTTC. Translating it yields CASSLRHLETQYF.

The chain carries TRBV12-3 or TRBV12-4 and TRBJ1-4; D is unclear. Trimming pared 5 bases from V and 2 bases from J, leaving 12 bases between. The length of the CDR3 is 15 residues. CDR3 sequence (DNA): TGTGCCAGCAGTCTCCACGGGGAGACTAATGAAAAACTGTTTTTT. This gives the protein CASSLHGETNEKLFF.

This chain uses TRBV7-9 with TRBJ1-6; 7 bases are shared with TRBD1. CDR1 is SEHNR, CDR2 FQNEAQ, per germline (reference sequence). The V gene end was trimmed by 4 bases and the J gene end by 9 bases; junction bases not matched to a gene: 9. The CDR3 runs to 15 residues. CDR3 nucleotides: TGTGCCAGCAGCTCAGAATCAGGGGGACTTTCACCCCTCCACTTT. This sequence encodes CASSSESGGLSPLHF.

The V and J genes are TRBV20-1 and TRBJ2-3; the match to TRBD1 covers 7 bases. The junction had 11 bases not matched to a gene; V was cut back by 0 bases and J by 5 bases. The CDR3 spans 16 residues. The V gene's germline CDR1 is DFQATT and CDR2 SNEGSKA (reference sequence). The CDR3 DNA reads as TGCAGTGCTAGAGATCCCCAGGGGGTGGGTGTAGATACGCAGTATTTT. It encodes CSARDPQGVGVDTQYF.

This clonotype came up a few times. CDR3 DNA: TGTGCCAGCAGTGATGGACAGGGGGGGAGGCAAGAGACCCAGTACTTC. It encodes CASSDGQGGRQETQYF. The chain links TRBV2 to TRBJ2-5; 10 nucleotides align to TRBD1. Trimming took 3 bases from V and 2 from J; bases not matched to a gene: 6. This CDR3 has 16 amino acids. Germline V lookup: CDR1 SNHLY, CDR2 FYNNEI.